The sequence of this T cell receptor (beta chain) was determined in a study of blood T cell repertoires in COVID-19. The wider study: Acute and convalescent COVID-19 samples came from the United States, Italy and Spain. Sources were T cells, B-cell-depleted T cells, or PBMCs; the material itself was cDNA or gDNA.

V shed 2 bases and J shed 2 bases, with 10 bases lying between them. CDR1 and CDR2 from the germline V gene are SGHRS and YFSETQ. CDR3 length: 14 residues. In the original analysis: From reference gene primer amplification, estimates of nucleated cell counts were derived. The repertoire was sequenced with immunoSEQ multiplex PCR; TCRdb's copy has only in-frame clones and lacks some. V, J and clone size are taken as reported in that table, and D and trimming were inferred from the DNA itself. The sample has approximately 230,000 clones; roughly four fifths are singletons. Sequenced: peripheral blood. The rearrangement links TRBV5-1 to TRBJ1-2; D is perhaps TRBD1 (6 bases). This sequence was found in a man older than 75 with acute or convalescent COVID-19. CDR3 sequence: CASSFSGGNYGYTF. The CDR3 DNA sequence: TGCGCCAGCAGCTTTTCGGGGGGCAACTATGGCTACACCTTC.